The clone carrying this T cell receptor (beta chain) showed up many times. Its antigen is currently unknown. The sample comes from a study of breast tumors, draining lymph nodes, adjacent tissues. General study results and limits: Tumors had less TCR diversity than lymph nodes, more than nontumor tissue. The data were judged consistent with most tumor T cells coming from lymph node and expanding in tumor. Tumor T cell lymph node origin was a supported hypothesis, not proven.

The lymph nodes were axillary draining lymph nodes from breast cancer patients. The CDR3 is made up of 16 amino acids. V lost 4 bases and J lost 2; bases outside the gene matches: 6. Germline V CDR1 and CDR2: DFQATT, SNEGSKA (reference sequence). TCRdb called the multiplex PCR reads again in MiXCR, with one record for every CDR3 protein. The sample records over 250,000 distinct CDR3 sequences, about 33% being singletons. The chain combines TRBV20-1 with TRBJ2-3; 13 positions agree with TRBD2. Material: axillary lymph node tissue. The source is a female donor with breast cancer. Some clones in this sample may be carry-over from other donors' samples. The CDR3 region has the DNA TGCAGTGCTAACTCCGGGACTAGCGGGAACACAGATACGCAGTATTTT. Translation: CSANSGTSGNTDTQYF.